A single sample is the source of the 32 T cell receptor beta chains below, sequenced in a study of glioma-infiltrating T cells. The iRepertoire nested amplicon-rescue multiplex PCR amplified TCR alpha and beta CDR3s from RNA. MiXCR was run by TCRdb on the multiplex PCR reads, yielding one entry per CDR3 protein. The data show about 400,000 distinct CDR3 sequences, with 41% seen just once and 9.5% to 15% held by the top ten. Material: glioma tissue, nonneoplastic brain tissue, or PBMCs (not recorded which). These receptors originate from a human donor with low-grade glioma or glioblastoma, undergoing nonglioma brain surgery, or in good health (not recorded which).

As for this clonotype: Since a much larger clone is just one base distant, this may be a read error. The chain couples TRBV6-1 to TRBJ1-2; 7 bases agree with TRBD1. Germline lookup yields CDR1 MNHNS and CDR2 SASEGT. The CDR3 has 12 amino acids. The CDR3 region has the DNA TGTGCCAGCAGTAAAACAGGGGCTGGCTACGCCTTC. This sequence encodes CASSKTGAGYAF.

This clonotype has more than one count but fewer than ten. V and J are TRBV28 and TRBJ2-5, with TRBD1 as a possible D gene (6 bases). V lost 7 bases and J lost 0, with 9 bases in between. This CDR3 has 13 amino acids. The germline V gene has CDR1 MDHEN and CDR2 SYDVKM. The CDR3 DNA is TGTGCCAGCAATACAGGGTACCAAGAGACCCAGTACTTC. Encoded protein: CASNTGYQETQYF. The full variable domain, rest sourced from reference TRBV28 and TRBJ2-5, is DVKVTQSSRYLVKRTGEKVFLECVQDMDHENMFWYRQDPGLGLRLIYFSYDVKMKEKGDIPEGYSVSREKKERFSLILESASTNQTSMYLCASNTGYQETQYFGPGTRLLVL.

This clonotype appeared many times. CDR3 protein: CASRRTGGKSNQPQHF. The DNA of the CDR3 is TGTGCCAGCAGAAGGACAGGGGGCAAGAGCAATCAGCCCCAGCATTTT. V and J are TRBV27 and TRBJ1-5; 11 positions match TRBD1. Germline CDR1 is MNHEY and CDR2 is SMNVEV (reference sequence). This CDR3 is built from 16 residues. The V and J ends lost 6 bases and 1 base, in that order; junction bases with no gene match: 5.

Points on this clonotype: One junction end does not reproduce the germline sequence, and a read error may be involved. V gene TRBV15 combines with J gene TRBJ1-1, with 7 bases identical to TRBD1. The CDR3 covers 15 residues. CDR1 is LNHNV, CDR2 YYDKDF, per germline (reference sequence). The CDR3 coding sequence is TGCGCCACCAGCAGAAACAGGGGATGGAACACTAAAGCTTTCTTT. It encodes CATSRNRGWNTKAFF.

This clonotype has at least ten counts. The chain recombines TRBV25-1 with TRBJ2-3, with D unclear. The CDR3 totals 16 residues. V was shortened by 1 base and J by 4 bases, with 15 bases between the two germline ends. The germline V gene has CDR1 MGHDK and CDR2 SYGVNS. Here the CDR3 DNA reads TGTGCCAGCAGTGAATCGGGTTTCCAAAGGGCAGATACGCAGTATTTT. Amino acid sequence: CASSESGFQRADTQYF. The complete variable domain, with remaining parts taken from reference TRBV25-1 and TRBJ2-3, reads EADIYQTPRYLVIGTGKKITLECSQTMGHDKMYWYQQDPGMELHLIHYSYGVNSTEKGDLSSESTVSRIRTEHFPLTLESARPSHTSQYLCASSESGFQRADTQYFGPGTRLTVL.

As for this clonotype: This sequence may be a read error, since a much larger clone differs from it by one base. The CDR3, as DNA: TGTGCCAGCAGCTCAGGGACCGGGAGAGCCAAAAACATTCAGTACTTC. The encoded protein is CASSSGTGRAKNIQYF. This rearrangement joins TRBV6-2 or TRBV6-3 to TRBJ2-4; perhaps TRBD2 as D (6 bases). The CDR3 totals 16 residues. With 6 bases removed from V and 0 bases from J, the gap between germline ends came to 15 bases. CDR1 and CDR2 from the germline V gene are MNHEY and SVGEGT.

V usage is TRBV29-1 and J usage is TRBJ2-5, with 7 bases identical to TRBD1. J lost 0 bases, V lost 7 bases, and 5 bases had no gene match. Germline values: CDR1 SQVTM, CDR2 ANQGSEA. The CDR3 contains 13 residues. The CDR3: CSAGTANQETQYF. The CDR3 DNA is TGCAGCGCCGGGACAGCAAACCAAGAGACCCAGTACTTC.

V usage is TRBV6-6 and J usage is TRBJ2-7; 11 nucleotides line up with TRBD2. The CDR3 has 14 amino acids. Trimming removed 8 bases from V and 4 bases from J; junction bases left unmatched: 7. Germline V gene data show CDR1 as MNHNY and CDR2 as SVGAGI (reference sequence). The chain's CDR3 is CASLGLAGLYEQYF. The CDR3 DNA reads TGTGCCAGCTTAGGACTAGCGGGCCTTTACGAGCAGTACTTC.

This clonotype has more than one count but fewer than ten. This sequence joins TRBV20-1 and TRBJ1-4; 9 bases are shared with TRBD1. J gave up 8 bases and V 3 bases, and 4 bases lay outside the gene matches. Germline V lookup: CDR1 DFQATT, CDR2 SNEGSKA (reference sequence). This CDR3 has 13 residues. The CDR3 DNA follows: TGCAGTGCTAGGGACAGGGGAGGCGAAAAACTGTTTTTT. Encoded protein: CSARDRGGEKLFF.

The chain links TRBV7-2 to TRBJ1-2; no clear D gene. V lost 1 base, J lost 0 bases, and 9 bases lay in between. Germline CDR1 SGHTA, CDR2 FQGNSA. The CDR3 contains 15 residues. The CDR3 loop reads CASSLDFTSNYGYTF. CDR3 DNA sequence: TGTGCCAGCAGCTTAGACTTTACTTCTAACTATGGCTACACCTTC.

With respect to this clonotype: The junction differs from germline at one of its ends, possibly a read error. V and J are TRBV11-2 and TRBJ2-1; the D is unclear. The CDR3 is 13 residues long. CDR1 and CDR2 (germline): SGHAT, FQNNGV. DNA for the CDR3: TGTGCCAGCAGCTTTCGGACCTACAATGAGCAGTTATTC. It codes for CASSFRTYNEQLF.

J is TRBJ2-3 and V is TRBV28, with D possibly matching TRBD1 (6 bases). Deletions cut 3 bases from V and 2 bases from J, with 12 bases between. This CDR3 is 15 amino acids long. Germline CDR1 and CDR2: MDHEN and SYDVKM. CDR3: CASSFDRKATDTQYF. The CDR3, as DNA: TGTGCCAGCAGTTTTGACAGGAAAGCCACAGATACGCAGTATTTT.

In its sample, this clonotype was seen a few times. The V gene is TRBV27, the J gene TRBJ1-3; D uncertain. Germline V gives CDR1 MNHEY, CDR2 SMNVEV (reference sequence). The CDR3 is 15 residues long. V lost 6 bases, J lost 4 bases, and 16 bases lay in between. The DNA for the CDR3 is TGTGCCAGCAGACTCAACCACGGGCCCGGAAACACCATATATTTT. It translates to CASRLNHGPGNTIYF.

As to this clonotype: A much larger clonotype is one base distant, so this may be a read error. The chain carries TRBV6-2 or TRBV6-3 and TRBJ2-3, with 8 bases identical to TRBD1. Germline V gives CDR1 MNHEY, CDR2 SVGEGT. The ends lost 2 bases at V and 3 bases at J; junction bases unmatched: 7. This CDR3 has 16 amino acids. This chain's CDR3 is CASSYTWTGTTDTQYF. The CDR3 DNA sequence: TGTGCCAGCAGTTACACTTGGACAGGGACGACAGATACGCAGTATTTT.

This clonotype showed up just a few times. The V and J genes are TRBV4-3 and TRBJ1-4; D might be TRBD1 (6 bases). V gave up 2 bases and J gave up 5 bases, with 15 bases separating them. Germline V gives CDR1 LGHNA, CDR2 YSLEER. The CDR3 has 16 amino acids. CDR3 protein: CASSQTTGAMNEKLFF. Here the CDR3 DNA reads TGCGCCAGCAGCCAAACGACGGGGGCGATGAATGAAAAACTGTTTTTT.

This clonotype was seen many times. The chain joins TRBV3-1 to TRBJ1-2; possibly TRBD1 for D (5 bases). V lost 5 bases to trimming and J lost 4 bases, with 11 bases between them. Germline V gives CDR1 LGHDT, CDR2 YNNKEL (reference sequence). CDR3 length: 13 amino acids. The CDR3 is CASSTRGSYGYTF. Here the CDR3 DNA reads TGTGCCAGCAGCACTAGGGGTTCCTATGGCTACACCTTC. The full variable domain, in which reference TRBV3-1 and TRBJ1-2 provide the parts outside the CDR3, is DTAVSQTPKYLVTQMGNDKSIKCEQNLGHDTMYWYKQDSKKFLKIMFSYNNKELIINETVPNRFSPKSPDKAHLNLHINSLELGDSAVYFCASSTRGSYGYTFGSGTRLTVV.

In DNA, the CDR3 is TGTGCCAGCAGTTTAGGAGGTCCGGGCAATCAGCCCCAGCATTTT. Its translation: CASSLGGPGNQPQHF. The chain has TRBV28 and TRBJ1-5; D is unclear. V lost 2 bases to trimming and J lost 2 bases, with 10 bases between them. The CDR3 is 15 amino acids. Germline CDR1 reads MDHEN; CDR2 reads SYDVKM.

This clonotype was counted at least ten times. The chain is built from TRBV27 and TRBJ2-3, with TRBD2 matching 8 bases. The CDR3 has 14 residues. Germline CDR1 MNHEY, CDR2 SMNVEV (reference sequence). Losses at the gene ends were 3 bases for V and 5 bases for J; bases not matched to a gene: 4. The CDR3 is CASSFGREVDTQYF. Written as DNA, the CDR3 is TGTGCCAGCAGTTTCGGGCGGGAGGTAGATACGCAGTATTTT.

The chain uses TRBV6-1 and TRBJ2-2; TRBD2 matches at 7 bases. Germline V gene lookup returns CDR1 MNHNS and CDR2 SASEGT. This CDR3 comprises 17 residues. Losses at the gene ends were 6 bases for V and 7 bases for J; bases not matched to a gene: 17. CDR3 residues: CASRMAAGARRDGELFF. The CDR3 DNA sequence: TGTGCCAGCAGGATGGCGGCGGGAGCGCGGCGTGACGGGGAGCTGTTTTTT.

The chain joins TRBV20-1 to TRBJ2-7; D perhaps matches TRBD2 (5 bases). The germline V and J ends were trimmed by 2 bases and 6 bases, with 14 bases remaining between them. CDR3 length: 13 amino acids. Per the germline V gene, CDR1 is DFQATT and CDR2 is SNEGSKA (reference sequence). The CDR3 DNA sequence: TGCAGTGCTAGATTAGGCCTAGCTGGCGAGCAGTACTTC. Protein: CSARLGLAGEQYF.

This rearrangement joins TRBV6-2 or TRBV6-3 to TRBJ2-3; D ambiguous. The CDR3 is 15 amino acids. Germline assignment: CDR1 MNHEY and CDR2 SVGEGT. With 2 bases removed from V and 1 base from J, the gap between germline ends came to 10 bases. The CDR3 nucleotides are TGTGCCAGCAGTTACACGCGTGCTGGCACAGATACGCAGTATTTT. This codes for CASSYTRAGTDTQYF.

The V gene is TRBV27, the J gene TRBJ2-6, with D tentatively TRBD1 (5 bases). Per the germline V gene, CDR1 is MNHEY and CDR2 is SMNVEV (reference sequence). The CDR3 runs to 17 residues. Deletions cut 1 base from V and 1 base from J, with 11 bases between. CDR3 in DNA: TGTGCCAGCAGTTTATACCTACAGGATTCTGGGGCCAACGTCCTGACTTTC. This encodes CASSLYLQDSGANVLTF.

The chain joins TRBV2 to TRBJ2-3, with TRBD1 matching over 10 bases. Looked up from germline, CDR1 is SNHLY and CDR2 is FYNNEI. The V and J ends lost 3 bases and 2 bases, in that order; junction bases with no gene match: 11. This CDR3 has 18 residues. In nucleotides, the CDR3 is TGTGCCAGCAGTGATCCCGGACAGGGGGTGTGGAACACAGATACGCAGTATTTT. Translation: CASSDPGQGVWNTDTQYF.

There are many counts of this clonotype. V and J are TRBV7-2 and TRBJ2-7; TRBD2 matches at 13 bases. Germline values: CDR1 SGHTA, CDR2 FQGNSA. The CDR3 consists of 15 residues. The V and J ends lost 6 bases and 3 bases, in that order; junction bases with no gene match: 5. The CDR3: CASSSRTSGSYEQYF. CDR3 sequence (DNA): TGTGCCAGCAGTTCCCGGACTAGCGGGAGCTACGAGCAGTACTTC.

Remarks on this clonotype: The CDR3 end shows no conserved phenylalanine or tryptophan, and so a read error is likely. The chain couples TRBV6-9 to TRBJ2-2; D may be TRBD1 (5 bases). CDR1 is MNHGY and CDR2 is SVAAGI in the germline V gene. Trimming stripped 3 bases from V and 3 bases from J, with 14 bases between. The CDR3 is made up of 16 amino acids. The CDR3 nucleotides read TGTGCCAGCAGTTACGGCCCCAGGGCGGACACCGGGGAGCTGTTTTTA. It specifies CASSYGPRADTGELFL.

The chain employs TRBV7-9 and TRBJ1-5; D is possibly TRBD1 (5 bases). In germline, CDR1 is SEHNR, CDR2 FQNEAQ (reference sequence). The length of the CDR3 is 13 residues. Trimming shortened V by 3 bases and J by 7 bases, and 10 bases separated the two germline ends. The CDR3 loop is CASSFGGEQPQHF. Written as DNA, the CDR3 is TGTGCCAGCAGCTTTGGAGGGGAGCAGCCCCAGCATTTT.

The chain is built from TRBV20-1 and TRBJ1-1; D not certain. CDR3 length equals 15 residues. The V end lost 0 bases, the J end lost 0 bases, and 11 bases lay between the germline ends. CDR1 is DFQATT, CDR2 SNEGSKA, per germline (reference sequence). For the CDR3, the DNA is TGCAGTGCTAGAGATCCCCGCCGCATGAACACTGAAGCTTTCTTT. It codes for CSARDPRRMNTEAFF.

This clonotype has only one observation. It is unclear where the CDR3 begins or ends on the DNA, so no DNA is shown, and the CDR3 is as TCRdb lists it. The chain joins TRBV7-2 to TRBJ1-3; no check of the table's D call, TRBD1, against the DNA was made. Germline lookup yields CDR1 SGHTA and CDR2 FQGNSA. From its first to its last residue, the CDR3 has 21 amino acids. CDR3: CASSFYICSALKGQARTSIYF.

This clonotype has a handful of counts. The chain has TRBV20-1 and TRBJ1-2, with D uncertain. CDR3 size: 15 residues. Germline CDR1 reads DFQATT; CDR2 reads SNEGSKA (reference sequence). V was cut by 3 bases and J by 0 bases, with 14 bases left in between. CDR3 DNA sequence: TGCAGTGCTAGGGCTGCAGGAGGGACTAACTATGGCTACACCTTC. Residues: CSARAAGGTNYGYTF.

As to this clonotype: A much larger clone differs from this one at a single base, so this may be a read error. This chain joins TRBV27 and TRBJ2-7, with D perhaps matching TRBD2 (6 bases). This CDR3 spans 14 amino acids. V lost 5 bases to trimming and J lost 5 bases, with 16 bases between them. Germline V gene sequence: CDR1 MNHEY, CDR2 SMNVEV (reference sequence). CDR3 DNA: TGTGCCAGCAGTACGACCGGGACTTCCCACGAGCAGTACTTC. Protein sequence: CASSTTGTSHEQYF.

This clonotype was counted a few times. This sequence joins TRBV27 and TRBJ2-2; D gene ambiguous. Trimming shortened V by 8 bases and J by 0 bases, and 10 bases separated the two germline ends. The CDR3 extends over 14 amino acids. Germline V gene lookup returns CDR1 MNHEY and CDR2 SMNVEV (reference sequence). The CDR3 DNA reads TGTGCCAGCGTCAGAGAATCGAACACCGGGGAGCTGTTTTTT. This gives the protein CASVRESNTGELFF.

In regard to this clonotype: Its ends do not fully match the called genes, so a read error is possible. V is TRBV4-1 and J is TRBJ1-2, with D perhaps matching TRBD1 (5 bases). Germline-derived CDR1 and CDR2 are MGHRA and YSYEKL. The CDR3 totals 15 residues. In DNA, the CDR3 is TGCGCCAGCAGCCAAGATCGAGGGGTGGACTATGGCTACGCCTTC. It codes for CASSQDRGVDYGYAF.